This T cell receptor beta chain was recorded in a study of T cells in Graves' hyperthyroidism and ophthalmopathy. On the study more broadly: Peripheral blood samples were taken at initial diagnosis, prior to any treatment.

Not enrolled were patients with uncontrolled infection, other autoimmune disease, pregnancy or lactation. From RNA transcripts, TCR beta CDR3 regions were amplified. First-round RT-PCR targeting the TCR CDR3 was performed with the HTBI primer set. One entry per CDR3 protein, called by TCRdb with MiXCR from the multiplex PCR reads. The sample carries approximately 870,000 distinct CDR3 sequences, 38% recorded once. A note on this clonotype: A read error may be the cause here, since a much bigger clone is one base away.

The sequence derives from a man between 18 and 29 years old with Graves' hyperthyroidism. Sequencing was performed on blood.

CDR3 in amino acids: CASSLGQGREKTQYF. For the CDR3, the DNA is TGTGCCAGTAGCCTTGGACAGGGACGCGAGAAGACCCAGTACTTC. The rearrangement uses TRBV19 and TRBJ2-5; 8 nucleotides line up with TRBD1. Trimming took 6 bases from V and 6 from J; bases not matched to a gene: 12. There are 15 residues in the CDR3. Germline CDR1 LNHDA, CDR2 SQIVND (reference sequence).